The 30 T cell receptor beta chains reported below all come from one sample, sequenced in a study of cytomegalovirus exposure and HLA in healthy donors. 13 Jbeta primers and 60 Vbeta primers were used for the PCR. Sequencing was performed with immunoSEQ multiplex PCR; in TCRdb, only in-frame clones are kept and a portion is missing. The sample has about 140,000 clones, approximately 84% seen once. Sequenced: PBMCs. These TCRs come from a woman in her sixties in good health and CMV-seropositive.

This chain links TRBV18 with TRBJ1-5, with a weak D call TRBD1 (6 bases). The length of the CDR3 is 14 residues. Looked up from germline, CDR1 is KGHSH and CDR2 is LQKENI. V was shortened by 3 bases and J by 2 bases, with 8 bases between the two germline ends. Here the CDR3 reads CASSPGAGNQPQHF. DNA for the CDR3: TGTGCCAGCTCACCGGGGGCAGGCAATCAGCCCCAGCATTTT.

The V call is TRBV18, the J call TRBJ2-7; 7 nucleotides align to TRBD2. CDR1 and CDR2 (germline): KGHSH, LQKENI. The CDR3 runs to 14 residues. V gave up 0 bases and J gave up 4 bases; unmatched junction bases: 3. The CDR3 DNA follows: TGTGCCAGCTCACCACCGACTAGCCCTTACGAGCAGTACTTC. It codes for CASSPPTSPYEQYF.

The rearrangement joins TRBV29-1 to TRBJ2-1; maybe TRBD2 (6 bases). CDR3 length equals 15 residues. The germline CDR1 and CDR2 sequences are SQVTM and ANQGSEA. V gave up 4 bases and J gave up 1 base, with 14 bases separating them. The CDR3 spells CSVATSGLSYNEQFF. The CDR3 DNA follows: TGCAGCGTTGCCACCTCGGGACTTTCCTACAATGAGCAGTTCTTC.

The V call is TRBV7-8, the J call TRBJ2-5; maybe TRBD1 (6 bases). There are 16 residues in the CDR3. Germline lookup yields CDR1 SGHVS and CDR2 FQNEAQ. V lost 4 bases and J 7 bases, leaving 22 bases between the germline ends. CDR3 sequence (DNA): TGTGCCAGCAGCTCTATTAGAGGGGGAACCATAGGGACCCAGTACTTC. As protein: CASSSIRGGTIGTQYF. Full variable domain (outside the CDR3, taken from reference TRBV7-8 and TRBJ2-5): GAGVSQSPRYKVAKRGQDVALRCDPISGHVSLFWYQQALGQGPEFLTYFQNEAQLDKSGLPSDRFFAERPEGSVSTLKIQRTQQEDSAVYLCASSSIRGGTIGTQYFGPGTRLLVL.

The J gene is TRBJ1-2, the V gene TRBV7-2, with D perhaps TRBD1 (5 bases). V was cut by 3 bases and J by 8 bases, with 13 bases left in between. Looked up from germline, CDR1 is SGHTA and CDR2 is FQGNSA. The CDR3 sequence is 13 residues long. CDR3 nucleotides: TGTGCCAGCAGCTTCAACAGGCAGACGGGCTACACCTTC. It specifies CASSFNRQTGYTF. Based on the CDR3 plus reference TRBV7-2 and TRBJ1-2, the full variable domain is GAGVSQSPSNKVTEKGKDVELRCDPISGHTALYWYRQSLGQGLEFLIYFQGNSAPDKSGLPSDRFSAERTGGSVSTLTIQRTQQEDSAVYLCASSFNRQTGYTFGSGTRLTVV.

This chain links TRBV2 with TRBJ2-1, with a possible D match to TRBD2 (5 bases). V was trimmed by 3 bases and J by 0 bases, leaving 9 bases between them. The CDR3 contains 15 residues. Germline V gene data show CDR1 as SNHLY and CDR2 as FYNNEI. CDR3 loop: CASSDQRSSYNEQFF. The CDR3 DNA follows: TGTGCCAGCAGTGATCAGCGGAGCTCCTACAATGAGCAGTTCTTC.

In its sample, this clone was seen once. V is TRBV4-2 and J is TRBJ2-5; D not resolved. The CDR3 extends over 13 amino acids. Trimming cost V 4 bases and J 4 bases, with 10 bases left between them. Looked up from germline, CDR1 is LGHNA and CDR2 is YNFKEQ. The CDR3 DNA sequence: TGTGCCAGCAGCCCTAGGTTAGCAGAGACCCAGTACTTC. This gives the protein CASSPRLAETQYF.

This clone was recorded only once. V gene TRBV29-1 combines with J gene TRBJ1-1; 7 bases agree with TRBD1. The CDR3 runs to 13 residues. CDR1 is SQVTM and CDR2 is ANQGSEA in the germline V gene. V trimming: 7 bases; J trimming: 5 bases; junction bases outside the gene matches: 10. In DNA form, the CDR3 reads TGCAGCGGGAGACTACAGGGGCAGACTGAAGCTTTCTTT. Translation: CSGRLQGQTEAFF.

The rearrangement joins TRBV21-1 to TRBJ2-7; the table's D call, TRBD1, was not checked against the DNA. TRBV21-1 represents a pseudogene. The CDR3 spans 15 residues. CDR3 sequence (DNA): TGTGCCAGCAGCAACCAAGGGCAGGGTCGGTACGAGCAGTACTTC. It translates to CASSNQGQGRYEQYF.

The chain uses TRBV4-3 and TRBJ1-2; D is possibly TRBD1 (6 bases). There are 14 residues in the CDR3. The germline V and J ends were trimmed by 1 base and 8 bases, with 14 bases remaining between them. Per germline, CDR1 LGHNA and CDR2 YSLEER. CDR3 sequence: CASSQGPGDLGYTF. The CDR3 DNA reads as TGCGCCAGCAGCCAAGGGCCAGGGGATCTGGGCTACACCTTC.

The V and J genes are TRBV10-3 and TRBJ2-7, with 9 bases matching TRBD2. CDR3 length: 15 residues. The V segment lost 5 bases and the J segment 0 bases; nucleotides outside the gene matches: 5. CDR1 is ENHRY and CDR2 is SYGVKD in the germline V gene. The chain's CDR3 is CAISRLAASSYEQYF. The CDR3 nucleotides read TGTGCCATCAGTCGACTAGCGGCGAGCTCCTACGAGCAGTACTTC.

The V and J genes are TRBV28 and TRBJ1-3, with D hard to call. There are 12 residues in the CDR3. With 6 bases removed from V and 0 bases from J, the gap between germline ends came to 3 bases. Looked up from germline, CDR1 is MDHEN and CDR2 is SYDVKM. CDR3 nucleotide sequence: TGTGCCAGCAGGGCCTCTGGAAACACCATATATTTT. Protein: CASRASGNTIYF.

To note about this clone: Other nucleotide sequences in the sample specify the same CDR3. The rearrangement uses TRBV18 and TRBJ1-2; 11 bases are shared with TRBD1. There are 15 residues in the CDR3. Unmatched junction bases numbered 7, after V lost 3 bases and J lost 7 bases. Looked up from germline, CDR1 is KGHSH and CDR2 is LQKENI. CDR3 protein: CASSPNPGQGGGYTF. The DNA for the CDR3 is TGTGCCAGCTCACCGAACCCGGGACAGGGGGGTGGCTACACCTTC.

CDR3 nucleotide sequence: TGTGCCAGCAGTTCTCAAGCGGGACCCACAGATACGCAGTATTTT. Encoded protein: CASSSQAGPTDTQYF. V gene TRBV27 combines with J gene TRBJ2-3; 7 bases line up with TRBD2. CDR1 is MNHEY, CDR2 SMNVEV, per germline (reference sequence). V trimming: 4 bases; J trimming: 2 bases; junction bases outside the gene matches: 6. The CDR3 is made up of 15 amino acids.

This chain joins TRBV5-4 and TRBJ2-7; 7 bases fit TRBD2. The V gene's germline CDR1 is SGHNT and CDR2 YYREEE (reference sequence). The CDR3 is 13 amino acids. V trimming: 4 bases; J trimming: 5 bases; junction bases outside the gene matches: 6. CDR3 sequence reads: CASSPWEGDEQYF. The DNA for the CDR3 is TGTGCCAGCAGCCCCTGGGAGGGCGACGAGCAGTACTTC.

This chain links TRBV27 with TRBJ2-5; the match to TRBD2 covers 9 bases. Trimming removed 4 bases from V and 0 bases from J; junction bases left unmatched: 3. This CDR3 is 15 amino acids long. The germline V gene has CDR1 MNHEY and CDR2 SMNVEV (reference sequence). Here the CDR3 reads CASSSAGGYQETQYF. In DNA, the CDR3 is TGTGCCAGCAGTTCGGCGGGAGGGTACCAAGAGACCCAGTACTTC.

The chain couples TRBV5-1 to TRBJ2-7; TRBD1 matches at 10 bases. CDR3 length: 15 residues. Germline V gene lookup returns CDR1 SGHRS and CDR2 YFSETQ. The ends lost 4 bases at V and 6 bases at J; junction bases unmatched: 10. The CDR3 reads CASSPPGTGVSEQYF. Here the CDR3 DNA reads TGCGCCAGCAGCCCCCCCGGGACAGGGGTCAGCGAGCAGTACTTC. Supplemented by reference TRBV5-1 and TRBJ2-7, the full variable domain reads KAGVTQTPRYLIKTRGQQVTLSCSPISGHRSVSWYQQTPGQGLQFLFEYFSETQRNKGNFPGRFSGRQFSNSRSEMNVSTLELGDSALYLCASSPPGTGVSEQYFGPGTRLTVT.

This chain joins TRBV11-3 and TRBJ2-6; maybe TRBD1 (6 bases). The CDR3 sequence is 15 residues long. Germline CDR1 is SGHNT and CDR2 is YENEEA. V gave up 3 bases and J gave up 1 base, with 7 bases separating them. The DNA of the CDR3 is TGTGCCAGCAGCTTTAGGGGGTCTGGGGCCAACGTCCTGACTTTC. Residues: CASSFRGSGANVLTF.

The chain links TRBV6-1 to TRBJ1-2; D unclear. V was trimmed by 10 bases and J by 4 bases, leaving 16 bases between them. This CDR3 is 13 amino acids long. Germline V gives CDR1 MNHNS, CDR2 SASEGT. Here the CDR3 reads CATDPLRGYGYTF. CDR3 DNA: TGTGCCACCGATCCACTCCGGGGCTATGGCTACACCTTC.

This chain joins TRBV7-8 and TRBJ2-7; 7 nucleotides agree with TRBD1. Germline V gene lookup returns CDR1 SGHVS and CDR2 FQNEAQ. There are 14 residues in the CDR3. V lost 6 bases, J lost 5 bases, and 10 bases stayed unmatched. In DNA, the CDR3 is TGTGCCAGCAGTTCCTACAGGGGATCCGACGAGCAGTACTTC. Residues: CASSSYRGSDEQYF.

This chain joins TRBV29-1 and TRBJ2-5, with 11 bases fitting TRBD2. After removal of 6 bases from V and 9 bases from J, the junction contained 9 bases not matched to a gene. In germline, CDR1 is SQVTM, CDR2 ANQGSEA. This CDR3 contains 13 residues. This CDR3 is CSVVSGRGSAQYF. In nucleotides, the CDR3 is TGCAGCGTCGTTAGCGGGAGGGGCTCGGCCCAGTACTTC.

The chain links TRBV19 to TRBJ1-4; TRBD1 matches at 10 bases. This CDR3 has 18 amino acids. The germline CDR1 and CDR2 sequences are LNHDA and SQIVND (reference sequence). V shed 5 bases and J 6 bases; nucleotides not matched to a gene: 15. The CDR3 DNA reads TGTGCCAGTAGTCCCGTTCCGGGACAGGGGTTATTTGATGAAAAACTGTTTTTT. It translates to CASSPVPGQGLFDEKLFF.

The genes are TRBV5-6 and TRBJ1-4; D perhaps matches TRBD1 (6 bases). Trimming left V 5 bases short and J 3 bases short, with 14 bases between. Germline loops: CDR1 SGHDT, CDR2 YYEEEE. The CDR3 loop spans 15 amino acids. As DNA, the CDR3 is TGTGCCAGCAGGTCTACAGGGCCCCCTAATGAAAAACTGTTTTTT. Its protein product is CASRSTGPPNEKLFF.

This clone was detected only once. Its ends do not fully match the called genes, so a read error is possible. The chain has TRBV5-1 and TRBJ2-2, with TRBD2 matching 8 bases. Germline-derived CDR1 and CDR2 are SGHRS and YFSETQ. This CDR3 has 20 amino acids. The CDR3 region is CASRKGLVGTTDQDTGEPFF. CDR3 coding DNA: TGCGCCAGCAGAAAGGGACTAGTCGGGACTACAGATCAGGACACCGGGGAGCCGTTTTTT. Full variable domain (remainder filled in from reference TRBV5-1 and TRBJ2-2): KAGVTQTPRYLIKTRGQQVTLSCSPISGHRSVSWYQQTPGQGLQFLFEYFSETQRNKGNFPGRFSGRQFSNSRSEMNVSTLELGDSALYLCASRKGLVGTTDQDTGEPFFGEGSRLTVL.

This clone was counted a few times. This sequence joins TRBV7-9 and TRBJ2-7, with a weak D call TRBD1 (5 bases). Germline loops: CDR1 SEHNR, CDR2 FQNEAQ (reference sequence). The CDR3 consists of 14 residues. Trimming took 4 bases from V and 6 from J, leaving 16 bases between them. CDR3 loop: CASSSIWVQGEQYF. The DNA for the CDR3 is TGTGCCAGCAGCTCCATATGGGTCCAGGGCGAGCAGTACTTC.

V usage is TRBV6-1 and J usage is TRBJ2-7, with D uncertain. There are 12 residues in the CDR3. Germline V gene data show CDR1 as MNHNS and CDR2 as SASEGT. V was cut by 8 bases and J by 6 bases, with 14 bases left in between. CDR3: CASVLGASEQYF. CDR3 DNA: TGTGCCAGCGTCCTTGGAGCGTCCGAGCAGTACTTC.

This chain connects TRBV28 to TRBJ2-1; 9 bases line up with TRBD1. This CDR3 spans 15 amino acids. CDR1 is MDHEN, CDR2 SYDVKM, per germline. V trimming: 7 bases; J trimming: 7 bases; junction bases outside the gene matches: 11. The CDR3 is CASTRTGASNNEQFF. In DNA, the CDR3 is TGTGCCAGCACCAGGACAGGGGCGTCGAATAATGAGCAGTTCTTC. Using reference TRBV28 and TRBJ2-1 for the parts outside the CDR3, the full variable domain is DVKVTQSSRYLVKRTGEKVFLECVQDMDHENMFWYRQDPGLGLRLIYFSYDVKMKEKGDIPEGYSVSREKKERFSLILESASTNQTSMYLCASTRTGASNNEQFFGPGTRLTVL.

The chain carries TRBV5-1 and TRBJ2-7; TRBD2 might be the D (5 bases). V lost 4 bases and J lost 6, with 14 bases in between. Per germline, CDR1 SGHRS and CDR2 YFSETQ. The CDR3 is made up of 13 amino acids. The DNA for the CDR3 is TGCGCCAGCAGCGCATTTCTGGGGAGCGAGCAGTACTTC. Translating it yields CASSAFLGSEQYF. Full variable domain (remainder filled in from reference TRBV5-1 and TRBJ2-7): KAGVTQTPRYLIKTRGQQVTLSCSPISGHRSVSWYQQTPGQGLQFLFEYFSETQRNKGNFPGRFSGRQFSNSRSEMNVSTLELGDSALYLCASSAFLGSEQYFGPGTRLTVT.

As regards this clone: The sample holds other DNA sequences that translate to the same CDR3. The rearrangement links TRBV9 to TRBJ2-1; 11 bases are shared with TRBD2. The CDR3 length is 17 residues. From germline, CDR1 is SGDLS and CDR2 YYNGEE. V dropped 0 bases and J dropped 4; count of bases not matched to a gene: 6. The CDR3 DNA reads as TGTGCCAGCAGCGTAGGGGGGGGGACTAGCGGATACAATGAGCAGTTCTTC. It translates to CASSVGGGTSGYNEQFF.

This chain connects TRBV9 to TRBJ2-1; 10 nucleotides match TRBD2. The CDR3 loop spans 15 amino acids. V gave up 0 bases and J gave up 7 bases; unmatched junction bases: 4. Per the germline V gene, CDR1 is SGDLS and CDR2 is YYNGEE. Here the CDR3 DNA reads TGTGCCAGCAGCGTAGCACCTAGCGGGAGTAATGAGCAGTTCTTC. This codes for CASSVAPSGSNEQFF.